Reported below is one T cell receptor (beta chain). Its antigen target is currently unknown. No quality values exist for individual bases; no much larger clone is one base distant. The data derive from a study of blood T cell repertoires in COVID-19 (dated by TCRdb to about 2020). For the study in its entirety: The collaborator samples originated in the United States, Italy and Spain and spanned the acute and convalescent phases of COVID-19. The prospective study material was composed of cDNA or gDNA derived from T cells, B-cell-depleted T cells, or PBMCs. Deeply sampled blood TCRbeta repertoires from subjects exposed to, actively infected with, or recovered from COVID-19 were included in the dataset. The repertoires were made available in a free public database intended to serve as a resource for research on the immune response to SARS-CoV-2. The samples were drawn from two sources: the first 160 participants of the ongoing ImmuneRACE study, and approximately 1,300 subjects contributed by 6 global collaborators. Nearly every sample came with metadata listing a de-identified subject ID, COVID-19 status, age in years and sex. Where available, HLA class I and class II types were obtained from metadata supplied by the sample provider rather than from assay-based typing. What the research found in general, with its limitations: The quantity of clinical and demographic metadata differed by source and by participant and was supplied without curation.

The CDR3, cysteine through phenylalanine, is 14 amino acids long. The kept DNA is CDR3 alone, 42 bases in frame from the first base. Deletion took 6 bases off V and 3 bases off J, with a span of 12 bases between the germline ends. Sequences MNHEY (CDR1) and SVGAGI (CDR2) are obtained from the germline V gene. TCRbeta CDR3 regions were amplified from genomic DNA by means of the immunoSEQ Assay, a bias-controlled multiplex PCR. As for the authors' bioinformatics: Nucleated cell counts per sample were estimated from amplification of reference gene primers within the assay. To quantify the absolute abundance of each unique TCRbeta CDR3 rearrangement, sequence reads were collapsed and filtered. Productive Simpson clonality was computed per sample as the square root of Simpson's diversity index over productive rearrangements. In its TCRdb copy, this immuneACCESS table keeps in-frame sequences only and misses some clones. Where compared with another copy, unresolved V genes explain less than half of these, and the others have no known cause. V, J and clone size are taken as reported in that table, and D and trimming were inferred from the DNA itself. The sample yields roughly 160,000 clones; 90% to 95% were counted once. 0.45% to 0.65% of the sample belongs to the ten largest clones.

Collaborating institutions collected whole blood in K2EDTA tubes following their own protocols. For TCRbeta analysis, collaborator samples were shipped as frozen whole blood, as isolated PBMCs, or as DNA extracted from either sample type. The sequenced sample consisted of peripheral blood. This TCR was recovered from a man in his fifties with acute or convalescent COVID-19. Here the chain combines TRBV6-5 and TRBJ2-1, with a tentative D gene TRBD2 over 5 matching bases. The CDR3 region: CASRTGLSYNEQFF. The DNA sequence is TGTGCCAGCAGAACCGGACTCAGCTACAATGAGCAGTTCTTC.